This record covers a single T cell receptor beta chain. The antigen remains unidentified. The data were taken from a study of cytomegalovirus exposure and HLA in healthy donors. Study-wide findings and caveats: Later work associated around 18,000 TCR beta sequences with HLA alleles at 0.05 false discovery rate. For TCR beta chains, V- and J-gene trimming was later linked to a missense DCLRE1C variant. HLA-A and HLA-B allele assignments for most subjects were reportedly predicted accurately using TCR beta sequences.

Vbeta (60) and Jbeta (13) primers were used in the PCR. In the source study's methods: Counted up in a later analysis, unique TCR beta chains came to 65 million to 80 million, with roughly 11 million shared. Libraries were prepared by immunoSEQ multiplex PCR; TCRdb keeps only in-frame clonotypes and omits some of them. That table gives V, J and clone size, and the DNA gave D and trimming. The sample has more than 85,000 clones, about 74% seen once. Specimen: PBMCs. The clonotype originates from a woman aged 45-59 years in good health and CMV-seropositive.

CDR3 region: CASSKQGPTTNEKLFF. As DNA, the CDR3 is TGCGCCAGCAGCAAACAGGGCCCTACAACTAATGAAAAACTGTTTTTT. The chain uses TRBV5-1 and TRBJ1-4; tentative D call: TRBD1 (6 bases). V shed 4 bases and J shed 0 bases, with 13 bases lying between them. There are 16 residues in the CDR3. Germline V CDR1 and CDR2: SGHRS, YFSETQ. Supplemented by reference TRBV5-1 and TRBJ1-4, the full variable domain reads KAGVTQTPRYLIKTRGQQVTLSCSPISGHRSVSWYQQTPGQGLQFLFEYFSETQRNKGNFPGRFSGRQFSNSRSEMNVSTLELGDSALYLCASSKQGPTTNEKLFFGSGTQLSVL.